This T cell receptor (beta chain) was identified during a study of blood T cell repertoires in COVID-19 (dated by TCRdb to 2018 to 2021). Background on the whole study: Collaborator samples came from the United States, Italy and Spain and covered acute and convalescent phases of COVID-19. The prospective study material was composed of cDNA or gDNA derived from T cells, B-cell-depleted T cells, or PBMCs. Subjects who had been exposed to COVID-19, were actively infected with it, or had recovered from it provided the deeply sampled blood TCRbeta repertoires that made up the dataset. The repertoires were released in a freely available public database meant as a resource for research on the immune response to SARS-CoV-2. The samples were drawn from two sources: the first 160 participants of the ongoing ImmuneRACE study, and 1,000 to 1,500 subjects contributed by 6 global collaborators. Sample metadata almost always included a de-identified subject ID, COVID-19 status, age in years and sex. Where HLA class I and class II types were available, the types were taken from metadata supplied by the sample provider, not from assay-based typing. Beyond this particular receptor, the publication reports: The quantity of clinical and demographic metadata differed by source and by participant and was supplied without curation.

The immunoSEQ Assay, a bias-controlled multiplex PCR, was used to amplify TCRbeta CDR3 regions from genomic DNA. Processing in the source paper ran as follows. The number of nucleated cells in each sample was estimated from the amplification of reference gene primers within the assay. To quantify the absolute abundance of each unique TCRbeta CDR3 rearrangement, sequence reads were collapsed and filtered. For each sample, productive Simpson clonality was calculated by taking the square root of Simpson's diversity index across productive rearrangements. In its TCRdb copy, this immuneACCESS table keeps in-frame sequences only and misses some clones. Where compared with another copy, unresolved V genes explain less than half of these, and the others have no known cause. The V and J calls and clone size are taken from that table; D and trimming were inferred from the DNA. This sample lists approximately 200,000 clones; 70% to 90% were detected once. More than 2.5% of the sample lies in the top ten.

This clone was found a few times. The target of this receptor is not known. The record has no base qualities; no much larger clone is one base away. Whole blood was collected in K2EDTA tubes by collaborating institutions according to the institutions' own protocols. For TCRbeta analysis, collaborators shipped samples in one of three forms: frozen whole blood, isolated PBMCs, or DNA extracted from either of those sample types. Trimming costs V 6 bases and J 7 bases, and their ends lie 19 bases apart. From a lookup of the germline V gene, CDR1 and CDR2 are LGHNA and YSLEER. Reading from cysteine to phenylalanine, the CDR3 counts 16 amino acids. The only DNA kept is the CDR3, 48 bases in frame from the first base.

The sequenced sample consisted of peripheral blood. The chain is encoded by TRBV4-3 joined to TRBJ1-6, with an unclear D gene assignment. The clonotype comes from a man between 60 and 75 years old with acute or convalescent COVID-19. This receptor has the CDR3 CASRPGQAGMNSPLHF. The sequence in DNA is TGCGCCAGCAGACCTGGTCAGGCCGGGATGAATTCACCCCTCCACTTT.